The clone carrying this T cell receptor beta chain was counted a single time. Its antigen is not known. The data derive from a study of T cell responses to AZD1222 COVID-19 vaccine. Study-level points and caveats: At baseline, just a handful of AZD1222 recipients tested seropositive. Mapped onto spike, vaccine-associated CD4 TCRs spanned it and were dominant at 160-218 and 743-854.

Germline CDR1 is SGHNT and CDR2 is YENEEA. Unmatched junction bases numbered 5, after V lost 4 bases and J lost 2 bases. This CDR3 region has 17 residues. Using immunoSEQ multiplex PCR, the repertoire was profiled, and TCRdb retains in-frame clones only, with some absent. The repertoire has about 140,000 clones, 88% of them found once; the top ten carry about 3%. The specimen comprised peripheral blood, sampled 28 days after the second AZD1222 dose. The sequence was obtained from an adult who received the AZD1222 COVID-19 vaccine. This chain links TRBV11-3 with TRBJ2-3; 14 bases are a match to TRBD2. CDR3 region: CASSSGLAGGSTDTQYF. In nucleotides, the CDR3 is TGTGCCAGCAGCTCCGGACTAGCGGGGGGCTCCACAGATACGCAGTATTTT.